The 27 T cell receptor beta chains reported below all come from one sample, sequenced in a study of cytomegalovirus exposure and HLA in healthy donors. Primers included in the PCR were 60 Vbeta and 13 Jbeta primers. Produced via immunoSEQ multiplex PCR; TCRdb's table is partial and in-frame only. The record lists around 75,000 clones, of which the ten most abundant hold roughly 1.5%. The sequencing input was PBMCs. The receptors were gathered from an older woman in good health and CMV-seronegative.

The genes are TRBV5-1 and TRBJ2-2; 12 bases match TRBD2. Per the germline V gene, CDR1 is SGHRS and CDR2 is YFSETQ. Trimming removed 4 bases from V and 6 bases from J; junction bases left unmatched: 4. This CDR3 contains 15 residues. In nucleotides, the CDR3 is TGCGCCAGCAGCCCAGGACTAGCGGGACCCGGGGAGCTGTTTTTT. Translated, it gives CASSPGLAGPGELFF.

V gene TRBV9 combines with J gene TRBJ1-1; D gene uncertain. V was pared by 0 bases and J by 3 bases, with 12 bases between. The CDR3 is 15 amino acids. Per germline, CDR1 SGDLS and CDR2 YYNGEE. In DNA, the CDR3 is TGTGCCAGCAGCGTAGGGCCAGGATGGGACACTGAAGCTTTCTTT. Translating it yields CASSVGPGWDTEAFF.

The chain combines TRBV4-3 with TRBJ2-1; 10 bases are shared with TRBD2. Germline V gene sequence: CDR1 LGHNA, CDR2 YSLEER. V lost 4 bases and J lost 6; bases outside the gene matches: 3. The CDR3 runs to 14 residues. CDR3 amino acids: CASSPGLAANEQFF. CDR3 DNA: TGCGCCAGCAGCCCTGGACTAGCGGCCAATGAGCAGTTCTTC.

V usage is TRBV20-1 and J usage is TRBJ2-3, with no clear D. Germline V gene lookup returns CDR1 DFQATT and CDR2 SNEGSKA (reference sequence). V lost 6 bases, J lost 5 bases, and 9 bases lay in between. The length of the CDR3 is 11 residues. CDR3 nucleotide sequence: TGCAGTGCCTTAATACAAGATACGCAGTATTTT. As protein: CSALIQDTQYF.

The chain has TRBV30 and TRBJ2-5; weak D call: TRBD2 (7 bases). V was cut by 0 bases and J by 11 bases, with 16 bases left in between. Germline V gene lookup returns CDR1 GTSNPN and CDR2 SVGIG (reference sequence). CDR3 length equals 13 residues. The CDR3 here is CAWSVVQGREQYF. CDR3 sequence (DNA): TGTGCCTGGAGTGTAGTTCAGGGGAGGGAGCAGTACTTC. The full variable domain, with the rest looked up from reference TRBV30 and TRBJ2-5, is SQTIHQWPATLVQPVGSPLSLECTVEGTSNPNLYWYRQAAGRGLQLLFYSVGIGQISSEVPQNLSASRPQDRQFILSSKKLLLSDSGFYLCAWSVVQGREQYFGPGTRLLVL.

The chain employs TRBV18 and TRBJ1-4; 7 bases align to TRBD1. The ends lost 3 bases at V and 0 bases at J; junction bases unmatched: 7. The CDR3 has 17 residues. The germline V gene encodes CDR1 KGHSH and CDR2 LQKENI. This chain's CDR3 is CASSPGTDRATNEKLFF. The DNA of the CDR3 is TGTGCCAGCTCACCCGGGACAGACCGGGCAACTAATGAAAAACTGTTTTTT.

The rearrangement joins TRBV7-9 to TRBJ2-7; 9 nucleotides match TRBD2. The junction had 4 bases not matched to a gene; V was cut back by 11 bases and J by 2 bases. The germline V gene has CDR1 SEHNR and CDR2 FQNEAQ (reference sequence). This CDR3 spans 12 amino acids. CDR3: CASAGGTYEQYF. The CDR3 DNA follows: TGTGCCTCGGCGGGAGGGACCTACGAGCAGTACTTC.

The V call is TRBV7-8, the J call TRBJ1-5; the D is unclear. Trimming removed 5 bases from V and 9 bases from J, with 17 bases in between. Germline loops: CDR1 SGHVS, CDR2 FQNEAQ. This CDR3 is built from 14 residues. DNA of the CDR3: TGTGCCAGCAGCGGTACGACGGGTTTGACGCCCCAGCATTTT. Protein: CASSGTTGLTPQHF.

This sequence joins TRBV29-1 and TRBJ2-7; TRBD1 is a possible D gene (5 bases). The CDR3 spans 13 residues. Germline CDR1 and CDR2: SQVTM and ANQGSEA. V lost 8 bases, J lost 3 bases, and 17 bases lay in between. CDR3: CSTQAQGGYEQYF. In DNA, the CDR3 is TGCAGCACCCAAGCCCAGGGCGGCTACGAGCAGTACTTC.

V gene TRBV10-3 combines with J gene TRBJ1-4, with a weak D call TRBD1 (5 bases). CDR3 length: 16 amino acids. V was clipped by 2 bases and J by 5 bases, with 15 bases between them. The germline V gene has CDR1 ENHRY and CDR2 SYGVKD. This CDR3 is CAISETGAPRNEKLFF. The DNA for the CDR3 is TGTGCCATCAGTGAGACTGGGGCGCCTCGAAATGAAAAACTGTTTTTT.

The V and J genes are TRBV5-8 and TRBJ1-5, with D unclear. Trimming pared 2 bases from V and 4 bases from J, leaving 13 bases between. Looked up from germline, CDR1 is SGHTS and CDR2 is YDEGEE. The CDR3 runs 15 residues. Here the CDR3 DNA reads TGTGCCAGCAGCTTTTCCGTCCAGGCTAATCAGCCCCAGCATTTT. Protein: CASSFSVQANQPQHF.

The chain has TRBV19 and TRBJ2-7; a possible D gene is TRBD1 (6 bases). Germline loops: CDR1 LNHDA, CDR2 SQIVND (reference sequence). V was trimmed by 2 bases and J by 1 base, leaving 9 bases between them. The CDR3 runs to 14 residues. The CDR3: CASSINRVSYEQYF. As DNA, the CDR3 is TGTGCCAGTAGTATAAACAGGGTGTCCTACGAGCAGTACTTC.

The chain uses TRBV5-1 and TRBJ2-7, with 12 nucleotides matching TRBD2. Trimming cost V 4 bases and J 1 base; bases outside gene matches: 6. Germline CDR1 is SGHRS and CDR2 is YFSETQ. This CDR3 is 16 amino acids long. The CDR3 DNA sequence: TGCGCCAGCAGCCCCGGGACTAGCGGGCGATCCTACGAGCAGTACTTC. Amino acids: CASSPGTSGRSYEQYF.

This CDR3 reads CASSLGGTGSSGNTIYF. CDR3 bases: TGTGCCAGCAGCTTGGGCGGGACAGGGAGCTCTGGAAACACCATATATTTT. The chain uses TRBV5-4 and TRBJ1-3; 9 bases agree with TRBD1. Looked up from germline, CDR1 is SGHNT and CDR2 is YYREEE (reference sequence). V trimming: 0 bases; J trimming: 0 bases; junction bases outside the gene matches: 4. The CDR3 runs to 17 residues.

V usage is TRBV18 and J usage is TRBJ2-2, with D perhaps TRBD1 (7 bases). V was trimmed by 1 base and J by 3 bases, leaving 12 bases between them. From germline, CDR1 is KGHSH and CDR2 LQKENI. The CDR3 covers 16 residues. The CDR3 coding sequence is TGTGCCAGCTCACCACAAGGGGGGACAGACACCGGGGAGCTGTTTTTT. Residues: CASSPQGGTDTGELFF.

This chain links TRBV7-2 with TRBJ2-1; D is possibly TRBD1 (5 bases). This CDR3 has 13 residues. Germline V gene sequence: CDR1 SGHTA, CDR2 FQGNSA. V lost 3 bases and J lost 10, with 13 bases in between. CDR3 protein: CASSFEPGFEQFF. The CDR3 DNA sequence: TGTGCCAGCAGCTTCGAACCAGGGTTCGAGCAGTTCTTC.

The rearrangement uses TRBV28 and TRBJ2-3, with 9 bases identical to TRBD2. From germline, CDR1 is MDHEN and CDR2 SYDVKM. V was clipped by 4 bases and J by 7 bases; unmatched bases: 12. This CDR3 is 16 amino acids long. The CDR3 coding sequence is TGTGCCAGCAGTTCCGCGTCTCGCGGGAGGGTGAATACGCAGTATTTT. This codes for CASSSASRGRVNTQYF.

The V gene is TRBV29-1, the J gene TRBJ2-3; D ambiguous. V lost 2 bases, J lost 1 base, and 7 bases lay in between. The CDR3 extends over 13 amino acids. Looked up from germline, CDR1 is SQVTM and CDR2 is ANQGSEA. The CDR3 sequence: CSVEKSGTDTQYF. As DNA, the CDR3 is TGCAGCGTTGAAAAAAGCGGCACAGATACGCAGTATTTT.

The chain joins TRBV30 to TRBJ1-5; 7 bases map to TRBD1. Germline V gene sequence: CDR1 GTSNPN, CDR2 SVGIG (reference sequence). Trimming at V came to 1 base and at J to 2 bases, leaving 2 bases not matched to a gene. The CDR3 has 14 residues. CDR3 amino acids: CAWSGGQRNQPQHF. In DNA, the CDR3 is TGTGCCTGGAGTGGGGGACAGCGCAATCAGCCCCAGCATTTT.

The chain joins TRBV7-6 to TRBJ2-7, with 9 bases that match TRBD1. Germline loops: CDR1 SGHVS, CDR2 FNYEAQ. The CDR3 sequence is 16 residues long. After removal of 3 bases from V and 4 bases from J, the junction contained 10 bases not matched to a gene. The CDR3 loop reads CASSLGAGTGSYEQYF. CDR3 coding DNA: TGTGCCAGCAGCTTGGGAGCGGGGACAGGGTCGTACGAGCAGTACTTC.

The chain combines TRBV4-2 with TRBJ2-7; D is ambiguous. The CDR3 loop spans 13 amino acids. The germline V gene has CDR1 LGHNA and CDR2 YNFKEQ. The ends were cut back, 1 base at V and 4 bases at J, with 8 bases in the middle. CDR3 nucleotide sequence: TGTGCCAGCAGCCAAGGACTTAAATACGAGCAGTACTTC. The encoded protein is CASSQGLKYEQYF.

This chain connects TRBV5-1 to TRBJ2-5; TRBD2 matches at 7 bases. The trim removed 1 base at V and 2 bases at J, leaving 5 bases unmatched. The CDR3 runs to 15 residues. Germline-derived CDR1 and CDR2 are SGHRS and YFSETQ. CDR3 protein: CASSLSGRSQETQYF. CDR3 sequence (DNA): TGCGCCAGCAGCTTGTCCGGGAGGAGTCAAGAGACCCAGTACTTC.

This chain connects TRBV11-1 to TRBJ2-1, with TRBD2 matching 12 bases. The CDR3 extends over 16 amino acids. Per germline, CDR1 SGHAT and CDR2 FQDESV (reference sequence). J lost 8 bases, V lost 3 bases, and 8 bases had no gene match. DNA for the CDR3: TGTGCCAGCAGCTTTGGAAGGACTAGCGGGATCGATGAGCAGTTCTTC. Translating gives CASSFGRTSGIDEQFF.

This chain joins TRBV6-5 and TRBJ2-1; D is perhaps TRBD2 (5 bases). CDR1 and CDR2 from the germline V gene are MNHEY and SVGAGI. CDR3 size: 15 residues. V lost 0 bases and J lost 6, with 12 bases in between. CDR3 coding DNA: TGTGCCAGCAGTTACTCGCCCGGACTGTCCAATGAGCAGTTCTTC. This translates into CASSYSPGLSNEQFF.

The V gene is TRBV6-1, the J gene TRBJ2-1; D remains ambiguous. CDR1 MNHNS and CDR2 SASEGT come from the germline V gene. The CDR3 runs to 12 residues. Trimming shortened V by 11 bases and J by 7 bases, and 15 bases separated the two germline ends. The CDR3 spells CAYAPAWNEQFF. CDR3 DNA: TGTGCCTATGCGCCTGCTTGGAATGAGCAGTTCTTC.

This sequence joins TRBV1 and TRBJ2-5; the table's D call of TRBD2 was not tested on the DNA. TRBV1 is termed a pseudogene. The CDR3 totals 13 residues. The CDR3 loop is CTSALANQETQYF. The CDR3 bases are TGCACCAGCGCCCTAGCGAATCAAGAGACCCAGTACTTC.

In DNA form, the CDR3 reads TGTGCCAGCAGCGTCTCAAATAGAAACAATGAGCAGTTCTTC. It specifies CASSVSNRNNEQFF. The chain uses TRBV9 and TRBJ2-1; D gene unclear. CDR1 SGDLS and CDR2 YYNGEE come from the germline V gene. Trimming removed 2 bases from V and 5 bases from J, with 11 bases in between. The CDR3 extends over 14 amino acids.